This TCR beta chain was sequenced for a study of patients and donors after allogeneic stem cell transplantation. Germline CDR1 is SGHKS and CDR2 is YYEKEE (reference sequence). CDR3 length: 15 amino acids. V dropped 0 bases and J dropped 4 bases, with 11 bases sitting between them. TCRdb called the RT-PCR reads again in MiXCR, with one record for every CDR3 protein. The table lists about 960,000 distinct CDR3 sequences, approximately 18% of them singletons. This receptor was obtained from a human donor who was either an allogeneic HSCT recipient or a stem cell or donor lymphocyte infusion donor (not recorded which). It is not recorded whose cells these are; they may come from a transplant donor. The chain has TRBV5-5 and TRBJ2-1; D remains unclear. The sequenced material came from blood, either unsorted or a sorted T cell fraction (not recorded which). This CDR3 is CASSLVETLYNEQFF. The CDR3 nucleotides read TGTGCCAGCAGCTTGGTCGAGACCCTTTACAATGAGCAGTTCTTC.